This T cell receptor beta chain was recovered during a study of shared clonotypes between healthy human individuals. The study, taken as a whole, reports: Donor scarcity curtailed the genetic and exposure-history diversity represented herein.

About this clone: Its target is not known.

Ten immunoSEQ deep assay plates served to sequence unsorted PBMC DNA. Per the original methods: Sequence data from immunoSEQ were junction-only and lacked quality scores; consequently, filtering differed. The repertoire was sequenced with immunoSEQ multiplex PCR; TCRdb's copy has only in-frame clones and lacks some. The D gene and trimming were derived from the DNA, and the V and J assignments and clone size from that table. The data contain 97,000 or so clones, approximately 51% of them singletons. Germline V gene lookup returns CDR1 SGHVS and CDR2 FQNEAQ. The CDR3 loop spans 17 amino acids. This clonotype originated in a woman aged 40 to 50 in good health. Some clones in this sample may be carry-over from other donors' samples. The rearrangement joins TRBV7-8 to TRBJ2-5; D is perhaps TRBD1 (5 bases). The J call may be wrong; the DNA end is better matched by TRBJ2-7. Material for sequencing was PBMCs. CDR3: CASSYSKGFRHPYEQYF. CDR3 coding DNA: TGTGCCAGCAGTTACTCGAAGGGGTTTAGGCACCCCTACGAGCAGTACTTC.